The rows below give T cell receptor beta chains drawn from one sample of a study of T-cell reconstitution after alpha-beta-depleted transplantation in children. MiXCR, run by TCRdb on the PCR reads, gives a single entry per CDR3 protein. The profile shows about 640,000 distinct CDR3 sequences, 15% to 20% of them singletons. Material: PBMCs from the stem cell graft donor, obtained from the stem cell graft. The receptors stem from a human donor who donated a stem cell graft to a child with acute myeloid leukemia. The CDR3 runs from the conserved cysteine through the conserved F or W. The order of the fields is D gene, clone size, J gene, V gene, CDR3 length, CDR3 DNA, CDR3 protein. A D gene is named only where the DNA matches it firmly. Some rows mark clone size as missing; the rest say once, few, many or name a class of expanded clone.

d_call: NA; clone_size: many; j_call: TRBJ1-1; v_call: TRBV7-2; cdr3_length: 13; cdr3_nt: TGTGCCAGCAGTCCGGCAACGAACACTGAAGCTTTCTTT; cdr3_aa: CASSPATNTEAFF
d_call: NA; clone_size: NA; j_call: TRBJ2-4; v_call: TRBV7-8; cdr3_length: 14; cdr3_nt: TGTGCCAGCAGCCGTGGTACAGCCAAAAACATTCAGTACTTC; cdr3_aa: CASSRGTAKNIQYF
d_call: NA; clone_size: few; j_call: TRBJ2-7; v_call: TRBV7-8; cdr3_length: 17; cdr3_nt: TGTGCCAGCAGCTCTAGCCTCCCAGGGAGAAATTGGGACGAGCAGTACTTC; cdr3_aa: CASSSSLPGRNWDEQYF
d_call: NA; clone_size: many; j_call: TRBJ1-5; v_call: TRBV12-3/TRBV12-4; cdr3_length: 14; cdr3_nt: TGTGCCAGCAGTTTCGCCGGGAGCAATCAGCCCCAGCATTTT; cdr3_aa: CASSFAGSNQPQHF
d_call: NA; clone_size: many; j_call: TRBJ2-3; v_call: TRBV7-9; cdr3_length: 14; cdr3_nt: TGTGCCAGCAGCTTATACGGGGCTACAGATACGCAGTATTTT; cdr3_aa: CASSLYGATDTQYF
d_call: NA; clone_size: few; j_call: TRBJ2-3; v_call: TRBV28; cdr3_length: 16; cdr3_nt: TGTGCCAGCAGTCTACGAAGAGGGGGGGTAACAGATACGCAGTATTTT; cdr3_aa: CASSLRRGGVTDTQYF
d_call: NA; clone_size: few; j_call: TRBJ1-6; v_call: TRBV27; cdr3_length: 15; cdr3_nt: TGTGCCAGCAGTTCCCAGGCGGAGGTGAATTCACCCCTCCACTTT; cdr3_aa: CASSSQAEVNSPLHF
d_call: TRBD2; clone_size: NA; j_call: TRBJ2-5; v_call: TRBV12-3/TRBV12-4; cdr3_length: 14; cdr3_nt: TGTGCCAGCAGTCCCCGGGGGGACCAAGAGACCCAGTACTTC; cdr3_aa: CASSPRGDQETQYF
d_call: NA; clone_size: many; j_call: TRBJ1-1; v_call: TRBV7-9; cdr3_length: 16; cdr3_nt: TGTGCCAGCAGCTTAGCGATTCCGGGGCCGAACACTGAAGCTTTCTTT; cdr3_aa: CASSLAIPGPNTEAFF
d_call: NA; clone_size: NA; j_call: TRBJ1-6; v_call: TRBV20-1; cdr3_length: 12; cdr3_nt: TGCAGTGCTACTCCGATGAATTCACCCCTCCACTTT; cdr3_aa: CSATPMNSPLHF
d_call: NA; clone_size: NA; j_call: TRBJ1-5; v_call: TRBV12-3/TRBV12-4; cdr3_length: 15; cdr3_nt: TGTGCCAGCAGTCTACAGCTCCTGGGAGATCAGCCCCAGCATTTT; cdr3_aa: CASSLQLLGDQPQHF
d_call: TRBD1; clone_size: few; j_call: TRBJ2-1; v_call: TRBV12-3/TRBV12-4; cdr3_length: 12; cdr3_nt: TGTGCCAGCAGTTTAGTGGGACAGCAGCAGTTCTTC; cdr3_aa: CASSLVGQQQFF
d_call: TRBD1; clone_size: many; j_call: TRBJ1-2; v_call: TRBV20-1; cdr3_length: 16; cdr3_nt: TGCAGTGCTAGAGATGGGGGACAGGGGGATCACTATGGCTACACCTTC; cdr3_aa: CSARDGGQGDHYGYTF
d_call: NA; clone_size: once; j_call: TRBJ1-5; v_call: TRBV4-2; cdr3_length: 15; cdr3_nt: TGTGCCAGCAGCCAAGATCTCCGGGACCCCCAGCCCCAGCATTTT; cdr3_aa: CASSQDLRDPQPQHF
d_call: NA; clone_size: NA; j_call: TRBJ2-2; v_call: TRBV12-3/TRBV12-4; cdr3_length: 15; cdr3_nt: TGTGCCAGCAGTTTAGGGCGGGCTGAGGCCGGGGAGCTGTTTTTT; cdr3_aa: CASSLGRAEAGELFF
d_call: NA; clone_size: few; j_call: TRBJ1-2; v_call: TRBV11-3; cdr3_length: 18; cdr3_nt: TGTGCCAGCAGCTTCCGGGGGGGCGTTTTTGCGCCCGTAGGTGGCTACACCTTC; cdr3_aa: CASSFRGGVFAPVGGYTF
d_call: NA; clone_size: many; j_call: TRBJ1-3; v_call: TRBV6-5; cdr3_length: 16; cdr3_nt: TGTGCCAGCAGTTACTCGACGGTCCAAACAGGAAACACCATATATTTT; cdr3_aa: CASSYSTVQTGNTIYF
d_call: NA; clone_size: NA; j_call: TRBJ1-2; v_call: TRBV4-2; cdr3_length: 14; cdr3_nt: TGTGCCAGCAGCCACGAGCAGGGCCCCTATGGCTACACCTTC; cdr3_aa: CASSHEQGPYGYTF
d_call: NA; clone_size: few; j_call: TRBJ2-2; v_call: TRBV29-1; cdr3_length: 14; cdr3_nt: TGCAGCGTTGTCGACAGGTTCTACACCGGGGAGCTGTTTTTT; cdr3_aa: CSVVDRFYTGELFF
d_call: TRBD1; clone_size: few; j_call: TRBJ1-4; v_call: TRBV27; cdr3_length: 16; cdr3_nt: TGTGCCAGCAGTTCTTCCCACAGGGGGACTAATGAAAAACTGTTTTTT; cdr3_aa: CASSSSHRGTNEKLFF
d_call: NA; clone_size: many; j_call: TRBJ2-7; v_call: TRBV12-3/TRBV12-4; cdr3_length: 15; cdr3_nt: TGTGCCAGCATCAGGTTGGACACGAGCTCCTACGAGCAGTACTTC; cdr3_aa: CASIRLDTSSYEQYF
d_call: NA; clone_size: NA; j_call: TRBJ2-2; v_call: TRBV14; cdr3_length: 16; cdr3_nt: TGTGCCAGCAGCCAGAAGGGGCCGCTGAACACCGGGGAGCTGTTTTTT; cdr3_aa: CASSQKGPLNTGELFF
d_call: TRBD1; clone_size: few; j_call: TRBJ1-2; v_call: TRBV20-1; cdr3_length: 14; cdr3_nt: TGCAGTGCACCTGGGACAGGGGGCGTCACTGGCTACACCTTC; cdr3_aa: CSAPGTGGVTGYTF
d_call: TRBD2; clone_size: many; j_call: TRBJ2-1; v_call: TRBV20-1; cdr3_length: 15; cdr3_nt: TGCAGTGCTAGAGACCCTAGCGGTCGAAGGGATGAGCAGTTCTTC; cdr3_aa: CSARDPSGRRDEQFF
d_call: TRBD1; clone_size: few; j_call: TRBJ2-1; v_call: TRBV7-2; cdr3_length: 15; cdr3_nt: TGTGCCAGCAGCCCGAGGACAGGGAGCAAGGGTGAGCAGTTCTTC; cdr3_aa: CASSPRTGSKGEQFF
d_call: NA; clone_size: many; j_call: TRBJ2-6; v_call: TRBV29-1; cdr3_length: 16; cdr3_nt: TGCAGCGCTAGGACAGCTGGATACTCTGGGGCCAACGTCCTGACTTTC; cdr3_aa: CSARTAGYSGANVLTF
d_call: NA; clone_size: NA; j_call: TRBJ2-4; v_call: TRBV7-9; cdr3_length: 16; cdr3_nt: TGTGCCAGCAGCCCACCAGAAGGGATAGCCAAAAACATTCAGTACTTC; cdr3_aa: CASSPPEGIAKNIQYF
d_call: NA; clone_size: many; j_call: TRBJ2-1; v_call: TRBV5-1; cdr3_length: 15; cdr3_nt: TGCGCCAGCAGCTTGAGTCAGGGGATATACAATGAGCAGTTCTTC; cdr3_aa: CASSLSQGIYNEQFF
d_call: TRBD1; clone_size: many; j_call: TRBJ1-2; v_call: TRBV20-1; cdr3_length: 14; cdr3_nt: TGCAGTGCTAGAAATCGGGGACAGGGAGATGGCTACACCTTC; cdr3_aa: CSARNRGQGDGYTF
d_call: NA; clone_size: NA; j_call: TRBJ2-3; v_call: TRBV7-9; cdr3_length: 15; cdr3_nt: TGTGCCAGCAGGCCAGGGGAAAGGCTTGGAGATACGCAGTATTTT; cdr3_aa: CASRPGERLGDTQYF
d_call: TRBD1; clone_size: many; j_call: TRBJ2-1; v_call: TRBV6-2/TRBV6-3; cdr3_length: 20; cdr3_nt: TGTGCCAGCAGTTACTCGAGGGACAGGGCCGAAAGAGGCACCTACAATGAGCAGTTCTTC; cdr3_aa: CASSYSRDRAERGTYNEQFF
d_call: NA; clone_size: few; j_call: TRBJ2-7; v_call: TRBV20-1; cdr3_length: 11; cdr3_nt: TGCAGTGCTAGAAAAGGGGTCGAGCAGTACTTC; cdr3_aa: CSARKGVEQYF
d_call: NA; clone_size: many; j_call: TRBJ2-2; v_call: TRBV12-3/TRBV12-4; cdr3_length: 15; cdr3_nt: TGTGCCAGCAGTTTAGCCCGAGCTGGGGCGGGGGAGCTGTTTTTT; cdr3_aa: CASSLARAGAGELFF
d_call: TRBD2; clone_size: NA; j_call: TRBJ2-3; v_call: TRBV27; cdr3_length: 16; cdr3_nt: TGTGCCAGCAGTTTATCTCCTAGCGGGGGCACAGATACGCAGTATTTT; cdr3_aa: CASSLSPSGGTDTQYF
d_call: NA; clone_size: few; j_call: TRBJ1-2; v_call: TRBV11-2; cdr3_length: 15; cdr3_nt: TGTGCCAGCAGCTTAGATAGGCAGACATCTTATGGCTACACCTTC; cdr3_aa: CASSLDRQTSYGYTF
d_call: TRBD1; clone_size: NA; j_call: TRBJ2-4; v_call: TRBV5-1; cdr3_length: 14; cdr3_nt: TGCGCCAGCAGCCCGGGACAGTCCGCTAACATTCAGTACTTC; cdr3_aa: CASSPGQSANIQYF
d_call: NA; clone_size: NA; j_call: TRBJ2-7; v_call: TRBV20-1; cdr3_length: 11; cdr3_nt: TGCAGTGCCAACAGGGCCTACGAGCAGTACTTC; cdr3_aa: CSANRAYEQYF
d_call: TRBD1; clone_size: NA; j_call: TRBJ2-1; v_call: TRBV7-2; cdr3_length: 16; cdr3_nt: TGTGCCAGCAGCCGGCGGACAGGCGACATCTACAATGAGCAGTTCTTC; cdr3_aa: CASSRRTGDIYNEQFF
d_call: NA; clone_size: few; j_call: TRBJ1-4; v_call: TRBV4-3; cdr3_length: 15; cdr3_nt: TGCGCCAGCAGCCAAGAAAAAAGGTTTTATGAAAAACTGTTTTTT; cdr3_aa: CASSQEKRFYEKLFF
d_call: TRBD2; clone_size: many; j_call: TRBJ2-1; v_call: TRBV5-6; cdr3_length: 15; cdr3_nt: TGTGCCAGCAGCCTGGGACTAGCAGCCGATAATGAGCAGTTCTTC; cdr3_aa: CASSLGLAADNEQFF
d_call: NA; clone_size: many; j_call: TRBJ2-5; v_call: TRBV29-1; cdr3_length: 12; cdr3_nt: TGCAGCGCTGTTGGAGGGCAAGAGACCCAGTACTTC; cdr3_aa: CSAVGGQETQYF
d_call: NA; clone_size: many; j_call: TRBJ1-4; v_call: TRBV20-1; cdr3_length: 15; cdr3_nt: TGCAGTGCTCCTAAGGAGGGGGTAACTAATGAAAAACTGTTTTTT; cdr3_aa: CSAPKEGVTNEKLFF
d_call: NA; clone_size: many; j_call: TRBJ2-1; v_call: TRBV29-1; cdr3_length: 15; cdr3_nt: TGCAGCGTTGAAGTGGAGGGTAGCTGGTACAATGAGCAGTTCTTC; cdr3_aa: CSVEVEGSWYNEQFF
d_call: NA; clone_size: NA; j_call: TRBJ2-1; v_call: TRBV7-9; cdr3_length: 16; cdr3_nt: TGTGCCAGCAGCTCCGTAACGGGGGAGCTGTACAATGAGCAGTTCTTC; cdr3_aa: CASSSVTGELYNEQFF
d_call: TRBD2; clone_size: NA; j_call: TRBJ2-5; v_call: TRBV12-3/TRBV12-4; cdr3_length: 17; cdr3_nt: TGTGCCAGCAGTCCTTACCGACTAGCGGGGATCCAAGAGACCCAGTACTTC; cdr3_aa: CASSPYRLAGIQETQYF
d_call: NA; clone_size: many; j_call: TRBJ2-3; v_call: TRBV20-1; cdr3_length: 21; cdr3_nt: TGCAGTGCTAGACCTCTCCCCCACCCCATGACACCGCTGCCAAAGGCAGATACGCAGTATTTT; cdr3_aa: CSARPLPHPMTPLPKADTQYF
d_call: NA; clone_size: many; j_call: TRBJ1-4; v_call: TRBV20-1; cdr3_length: 15; cdr3_nt: TGCAGTGCTAGAGGCCCGGGGGGTAGAGATGAAAAACTGTTTTTT; cdr3_aa: CSARGPGGRDEKLFF
d_call: NA; clone_size: many; j_call: TRBJ2-7; v_call: TRBV20-1; cdr3_length: 15; cdr3_nt: TGCAGTGCTAGAGATCCTCGGGGCAGGGAATGGGTGCAGTACTTC; cdr3_aa: CSARDPRGREWVQYF
d_call: TRBD1; clone_size: many; j_call: TRBJ2-5; v_call: TRBV7-9; cdr3_length: 15; cdr3_nt: TGTGCCAGCAGCTTAGGGACAGGGGGCGAAGAGACCCAGTACTTC; cdr3_aa: CASSLGTGGEETQYF
d_call: NA; clone_size: many; j_call: TRBJ2-1; v_call: TRBV6-5; cdr3_length: 15; cdr3_nt: TGTGCCAGCAGTTATCCCGGACAGGGAGGGAATGAGCAGTTCTTC; cdr3_aa: CASSYPGQGGNEQFF
d_call: NA; clone_size: NA; j_call: TRBJ2-1; v_call: TRBV5-1; cdr3_length: 12; cdr3_nt: TGCGCCAGCGGCTTGTTCCGTAACGAGCAGTTCTTC; cdr3_aa: CASGLFRNEQFF
d_call: NA; clone_size: many; j_call: TRBJ2-3; v_call: TRBV20-1; cdr3_length: 16; cdr3_nt: TGCAGTGCTAGAGATCCGGGGTCCCCTAGCACAGATACGCAGTATTTT; cdr3_aa: CSARDPGSPSTDTQYF
d_call: NA; clone_size: many; j_call: TRBJ2-2; v_call: TRBV12-3/TRBV12-4; cdr3_length: 15; cdr3_nt: TGTGCCAGCTGCGAGGCCAGCACAAACACCGGGGAGCTGTTTTTT; cdr3_aa: CASCEASTNTGELFF
d_call: NA; clone_size: NA; j_call: TRBJ1-5; v_call: TRBV7-2; cdr3_length: 16; cdr3_nt: TGTGCCAGCAGCCATGACCGCGCGGGGTTCCGTCAGCCCCAGCATTTT; cdr3_aa: CASSHDRAGFRQPQHF
d_call: NA; clone_size: NA; j_call: TRBJ2-1; v_call: TRBV27; cdr3_length: 13; cdr3_nt: TGTGCCAGCACCAGACCCCCTCTAGGAGAGCAGTTCTTC; cdr3_aa: CASTRPPLGEQFF
d_call: TRBD1; clone_size: few; j_call: TRBJ1-2; v_call: TRBV20-1; cdr3_length: 13; cdr3_nt: TGCAGTGCTAGAGAGGACAGGGCTTATGGCTACACCTTC; cdr3_aa: CSAREDRAYGYTF
d_call: NA; clone_size: NA; j_call: TRBJ2-1; v_call: TRBV29-1; cdr3_length: 14; cdr3_nt: TGCAGCGTTGTAAGGCCACAGACGTACAATGAGCAGTTCTTC; cdr3_aa: CSVVRPQTYNEQFF
d_call: TRBD2; clone_size: NA; j_call: TRBJ2-1; v_call: TRBV4-1; cdr3_length: 15; cdr3_nt: TGCGCCAGCAGCCCGACTAGCGGCTACAATAGGGAGCAGTTCTTC; cdr3_aa: CASSPTSGYNREQFF